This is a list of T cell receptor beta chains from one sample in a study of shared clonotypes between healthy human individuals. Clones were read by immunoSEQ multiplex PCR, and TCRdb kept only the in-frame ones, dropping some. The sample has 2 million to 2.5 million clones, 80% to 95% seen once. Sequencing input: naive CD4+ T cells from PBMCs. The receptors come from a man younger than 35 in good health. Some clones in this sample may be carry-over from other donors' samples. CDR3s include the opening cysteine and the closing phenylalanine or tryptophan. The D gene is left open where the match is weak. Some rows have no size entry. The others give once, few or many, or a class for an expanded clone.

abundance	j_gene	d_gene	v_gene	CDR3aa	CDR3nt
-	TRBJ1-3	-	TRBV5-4	CASSLAIGGAGNTIYF	TGTGCCAGCAGCTTGGCCATCGGGGGAGCTGGAAACACCATATATTTT
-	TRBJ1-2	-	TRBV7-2	CASSLRGVNYGYTF	TGTGCCAGCAGCCTTCGGGGGGTAAACTATGGCTACACCTTC
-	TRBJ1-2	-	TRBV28	CASSLGGAKGYTF	TGTGCCAGCAGTTTGGGGGGCGCGAAGGGCTACACCTTC
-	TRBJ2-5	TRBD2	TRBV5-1	CASSLAGTSGQETQYF	TGCGCCAGCAGCTTGGCGGGGACTAGCGGCCAAGAGACCCAGTACTTC
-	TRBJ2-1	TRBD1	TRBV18	CASSPRTGDEQFF	TGTGCCAGCTCGCCGAGGACAGGGGATGAGCAGTTCTTC
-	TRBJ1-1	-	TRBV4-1	CASTDGGQNTEAFF	TGCGCCAGCACCGACGGGGGACAGAACACTGAAGCTTTCTTT
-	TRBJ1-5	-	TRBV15	CATSRDRGLEDHSNQPQHF	TGTGCCACCAGCAGAGATAGGGGTCTCGAAGACCATAGCAATCAGCCCCAGCATTTT
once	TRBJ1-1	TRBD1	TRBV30	CAWGRQGVGNTEAFF	TGTGCCTGGGGCCGACAGGGGGTAGGGAACACTGAAGCTTTCTTT
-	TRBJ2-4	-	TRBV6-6	CASSPSGTRAKNIQYF	TGTGCCAGCAGCCCATCCGGGACAAGGGCCAAAAACATTCAGTACTTC
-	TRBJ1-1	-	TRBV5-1	CASRAAGRTNTEAFF	TGCGCCAGCCGCGCCGCAGGACGGACGAACACTGAAGCTTTCTTT
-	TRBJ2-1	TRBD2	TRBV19	CASSQRTSGAINEQFF	TGTGCCAGTAGTCAACGCACTAGCGGGGCGATCAATGAGCAGTTCTTC
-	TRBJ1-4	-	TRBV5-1	CASSLGGTSLYEKLFF	TGCGCCAGCAGCTTGGGGGGGACAAGCTTATATGAAAAACTGTTTTTT
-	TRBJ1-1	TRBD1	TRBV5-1	CASSFGQGAGNTEAFF	TGCGCCAGCAGCTTCGGACAGGGGGCAGGGAACACTGAAGCTTTCTTT
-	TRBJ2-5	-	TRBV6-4	CASSAWAGETQYF	TGTGCCAGCAGTGCTTGGGCGGGAGAGACCCAGTACTTC
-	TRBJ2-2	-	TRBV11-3	CASSLGAGITGELFF	TGTGCCAGCAGCTTAGGGGCAGGGATCACCGGGGAGCTGTTTTTT
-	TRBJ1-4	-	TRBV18	CASSAPGATNEKLFF	TGTGCCAGCTCAGCCCCAGGCGCAACTAATGAAAAACTGTTTTTT
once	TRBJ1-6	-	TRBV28	CASRTTDSPLHF	TGTGCCAGCCGAACCACAGATTCACCCCTCCACTTT
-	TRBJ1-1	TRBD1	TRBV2	CASSGGQGVRAFF	TGTGCCAGCAGTGGGGGACAGGGGGTGAGGGCTTTCTTT
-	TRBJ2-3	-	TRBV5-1	CASSPHLATSTDTQYF	TGCGCCAGCAGCCCCCACCTGGCAACTAGCACAGATACGCAGTATTTT
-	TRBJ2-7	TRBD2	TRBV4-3	CASSQDLSGGRARLRQYF	TGCGCCAGCAGCCAAGATCTATCTGGCGGGAGGGCCCGATTGAGGCAGTACTTC
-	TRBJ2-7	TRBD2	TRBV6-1	CASSGWTSGRIYEQYF	TGTGCCAGCAGTGGGTGGACTAGCGGGAGGATCTACGAGCAGTACTTC
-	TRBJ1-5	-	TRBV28	CASSQGSGGNQPQHF	TGTGCCAGCAGCCAGGGCTCGGGAGGCAATCAGCCCCAGCATTTT
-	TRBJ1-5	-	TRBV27	CASSLAGNQPQHF	TGTGCCAGCAGTTTAGCCGGCAATCAGCCCCAGCATTTT